The present T cell receptor beta chain was sequenced within a study of cytomegalovirus exposure and HLA in healthy donors (dated by TCRdb to 2015 to 2018). Context from the whole study: An earlier analysis of 587 of the donors reported 276 Gb of sequence data and 95 million to 140 million unique TCR beta sequences obtained from approximately 180 million T cells. The T cell repertoires of several hundred subjects were profiled by immunosequencing and related to cytomegalovirus serostatus. Genome-wide SNP genotypes for about 55% of the roughly 670 donors were used in a later genetic analysis, which treated that subset as a discovery cohort. Donor age, sex, ethnicity and CMV serostatus were compiled alongside the repertoire data. The genetic ancestry cluster associated with self-reported Caucasian donors included 81% of the roughly 410 genotyped donors. The number of typed donors differed by locus: 629-630 for A, B, C, DRB1 and DQB1; 522 for DQA1; about 600 for DPA1; and approximately 450 for DPB1. An early release that covered 500 to 800 HLA-typed donors contained approximately 300 gigabases of sequencing data and tens of millions of unique TCR sequences. A later analysis re-analyzed previously published TCR beta repertoires from 666 donors and added high-resolution HLA genotyping to study TCR occurrence patterns. Roughly five DR-DQ haplotypes were handled as single units for association and clustering because linkage in the cohort was strong. In addition to the first cohort of approximately 670 subjects, a separate validation cohort of around 110 different subjects was used. HLA typing covered class I and class II loci at four-digit resolution. The study was designed to test whether signatures of past pathogen exposure could be identified by cataloging public T cell receptors. Among roughly 370 genotyped donors of the cohort, an average of about 240,000 unique TCR beta nucleotide sequences were sequenced per donor, roughly 20% of them non-productive. Every discovery cohort repertoire had been produced on one sequencing platform. An earlier analysis of approximately 630 of the donors applied high-throughput TCR beta sequencing to assess whether each TCR beta V gene segment acted as functional or pseudogenic. High-throughput TCR immunosequencing, statistical association of individual TCRs with disease status, and machine learning were combined to predict cytomegalovirus infection status. In the later analysis, no new phenotypic data were used to find candidate immune exposures; instead, reliance was placed on TCR beta sequences and their occurrence across donors. General conclusions and limits of the study: The only immune exposure information available for the cohort was CMV serostatus. Strong co-occurrence of HLA alleles, especially DR and DQ, made assigning TCR associations to individual alleles difficult. Broadly in line with IMGT annotations, most TCR beta V segments showed up in productive rearrangements about 87% or about 30% of the time in an earlier analysis of some 590 of the donors. At a false discovery rate of 0.05, a later analysis linked 16,951 TCR beta sequences to specific HLA alleles. In a later analysis, HLA-associated TCR beta chains showed more clonal expansion and lower generation probabilities than non-associated chains that were equally common. A further reported finding was that TCR beta sequences accurately predicted the HLA-A and HLA-B alleles for most subjects in the first cohort. The study gave a list of 150 to 200 TCR beta chains associated with cytomegalovirus. According to a later analysis, parvovirus B19, influenza, CMV and Epstein-Barr virus appeared linked to several top co-occurrence clusters. Because HLA typing was missing for some donors at each locus, association tests included only the typed subset. The authors suggested that the approach could potentially be extended to other disease states and immunological phenotypes. In a later analysis, the rate of TCR association differed among HLA loci, with DRB1 alleles having the most associated TCRs and HLA-C alleles having the fewest. A later analysis found that most CMV-associated TCR beta chains appeared HLA-restricted, with HLA associations seemingly driven largely by CMV exposure. Three of the identified cytomegalovirus-associated TCR beta chains were confirmed in vitro to be specific for cytomegalovirus antigens. In a later genetic analysis, a missense DCLRE1C variant was associated with V-gene and J-gene trimming of TCR beta chains, and the association was replicated in an independent cohort. Presence/absence analyses assumed roughly uniform sequencing depth across donors, an assumption that may not hold. Fewer than 20 rarely observed V segments, including chromosome 9 orphons, were excluded from the earlier analysis of about 500 of the donors because counts were too low. Most TCR sequences were seen in very few donors, while some public TCRs were found in many individuals. This cohort had only TCR beta chains sequenced, and the lack of alpha or paired-chain data limited which features could be detected. The sequencing pipeline was judged likely to have produced a cluster of highly shared sequence variants as a technical artifact. Compared with the roughly 700-donor mean, donors in an Asian-associated ancestry cluster had fewer N-insertions in productive TCRs, according to a later genetic analysis. Some IMGT-functional V segments, including TRBV6-2 and TRBV6-3, could not be told apart with the 87-base-pair reads, so those segments were excluded. Linkage disequilibrium might explain the correlated functional status among segregating V segments, but an unknown experimental factor could not be excluded. Cytomegalovirus status was reported to be diagnosed by the classifier with high specificity and sensitivity in both the original and validation cohorts.

The cysteine opens and the phenylalanine closes a CDR3 of 16 amino acids. The sequence is cut down to CDR3 DNA, 48 bases in frame from base 1. Via the germline V gene, CDR1 is MRHNA and CDR2 SNTAGT. V loses 6 bases of germline sequence and J loses 4 bases, and the interval between the two ends is 21 bases. Library prep was done by the immunoSEQ multiplex PCR assay. The multiplex PCR relied on a mix of 60 forward primers for TCR Vbeta segments and 13 reverse primers for TCR Jbeta segments. Amplification of the CDR3 region of rearranged TCR beta genes was performed with a multiplex PCR assay on genomic DNA. The amplified TCR beta libraries were sequenced on the Illumina HiSeq System as 87-base-pair reads. In the authors' own workflow: A later analysis counted tens of millions of unique TCR beta chains across the 666 repertoires, and roughly 9.9 million of these chains were shared by at least two donors. To remove PCR and sequencing errors, raw reads were error-corrected and collapsed into unique sequences using a nearest-neighbor algorithm that merged closely related sequences. Alignment of CDR3 sequences to IMGT reference sequences was used to assign V, D and J gene segments. Each retained sequence needed at least a six-nucleotide match to both a V gene segment and a J gene segment. A rearrangement was called productive if the CDR3 had no stop codons and remained in frame with V and J, and every other rearrangement was called non-productive. Following IMGT convention, CDR3 was defined as the stretch from the second conserved V-encoded cysteine up to the conserved J-encoded phenylalanine. The earlier analysis of 587 of the donors excluded sequences that lacked an unambiguous match to a single V gene segment. In an earlier analysis of roughly 600 of the donors, a V segment was called functional when productive rearrangements were above 56.7%, and segregating when the standard deviation between donors exceeded 5%. A statistical classification framework was built to diagnose cytomegalovirus status from the catalog of TCR beta chain sequences. In a later analysis, TCR nucleotide sequences were compared against IMGT/GENE-DB human TR gene sequences so that V and J genes could be assigned. The TCRdist pipeline was used in a later analysis to assign CDR3 sequences and most-parsimonious VDJ recombination scenarios. In a later analysis, each TCR beta chain was defined by its CDR3 amino acid sequence together with its V-gene family, and reads lacking a unique V-gene family were excluded. As a way to deal with suspected cross-contamination and a sequencing artifact, a later analysis dropped 450 to 700 nucleotide sequences that were highly shared and had low generation probability. For each public chain, a later analysis derived a clonal expansion index from normalized ranks of inferred template counts within each repertoire. In a later analysis, generation probabilities were computed with a VDJ recombination model fitted to out-of-frame rearrangements, and the resulting probabilities were checked against IGoR. Hypergeometric tests were used in a later analysis to score TCR-TCR, TCR-HLA and TCR-CMV co-occurrence, with a repertoire-size bias correction applied to the TCR pairs. False discovery rates were estimated in a later analysis by permuting HLA or CMV assignments 20 times. A later analysis grouped co-occurring TCRs with DBSCAN, adding TCRdist sequence similarity when clustering within HLA-allele-positive subsets. Repertoires with fewer than 30,000 or more than 120,000 public chains were left out of co-occurrence clustering, as were roughly five repertoires with anomalous nucleotide sharing. The table was pulled from immuneACCESS by TCRdb, which kept in-frame rearrangements only. Such tables lose some clones; where checked, under half of the loss comes from unresolved V genes, and the rest has no known cause. V and J calls and clone size are given by that table; D and trimming were obtained from the DNA. This sample comprises roughly 110,000 clones, over 60% of them detected only once. The ten largest clones capture under 6.5% of the sample.

Note on this clone: The antigen this receptor binds is unknown. No quality values exist for individual bases; no much larger clone is one base distant.

The cohort comprised some 730 healthy bone marrow donors. At the time of sampling, all cohort members were nominally healthy, though unrecorded immune exposures were likely present. The donor tested CMV seropositive and was one of the 289 seropositive cohort members. Every donor gave a peripheral blood sample, and the peripheral blood mononuclear cells from that sample were used for TCR beta sequencing. Genomic DNA extraction from the blood cell samples was performed with the Qiagen DNeasy Blood Extraction Kit. The chain is made from TRBV6-4 and TRBJ1-2; TRBD1 is a possible D gene, resting on 6 matching bases. The source of this sequence is a woman between 45 and 65 years old in good health and CMV-seropositive. The material sequenced was PBMCs. The CDR3 is CASSPMFSGAVYGYTF. The DNA reads TGTGCCAGCAGCCCAATGTTTTCAGGGGCGGTCTATGGCTACACCTTC.